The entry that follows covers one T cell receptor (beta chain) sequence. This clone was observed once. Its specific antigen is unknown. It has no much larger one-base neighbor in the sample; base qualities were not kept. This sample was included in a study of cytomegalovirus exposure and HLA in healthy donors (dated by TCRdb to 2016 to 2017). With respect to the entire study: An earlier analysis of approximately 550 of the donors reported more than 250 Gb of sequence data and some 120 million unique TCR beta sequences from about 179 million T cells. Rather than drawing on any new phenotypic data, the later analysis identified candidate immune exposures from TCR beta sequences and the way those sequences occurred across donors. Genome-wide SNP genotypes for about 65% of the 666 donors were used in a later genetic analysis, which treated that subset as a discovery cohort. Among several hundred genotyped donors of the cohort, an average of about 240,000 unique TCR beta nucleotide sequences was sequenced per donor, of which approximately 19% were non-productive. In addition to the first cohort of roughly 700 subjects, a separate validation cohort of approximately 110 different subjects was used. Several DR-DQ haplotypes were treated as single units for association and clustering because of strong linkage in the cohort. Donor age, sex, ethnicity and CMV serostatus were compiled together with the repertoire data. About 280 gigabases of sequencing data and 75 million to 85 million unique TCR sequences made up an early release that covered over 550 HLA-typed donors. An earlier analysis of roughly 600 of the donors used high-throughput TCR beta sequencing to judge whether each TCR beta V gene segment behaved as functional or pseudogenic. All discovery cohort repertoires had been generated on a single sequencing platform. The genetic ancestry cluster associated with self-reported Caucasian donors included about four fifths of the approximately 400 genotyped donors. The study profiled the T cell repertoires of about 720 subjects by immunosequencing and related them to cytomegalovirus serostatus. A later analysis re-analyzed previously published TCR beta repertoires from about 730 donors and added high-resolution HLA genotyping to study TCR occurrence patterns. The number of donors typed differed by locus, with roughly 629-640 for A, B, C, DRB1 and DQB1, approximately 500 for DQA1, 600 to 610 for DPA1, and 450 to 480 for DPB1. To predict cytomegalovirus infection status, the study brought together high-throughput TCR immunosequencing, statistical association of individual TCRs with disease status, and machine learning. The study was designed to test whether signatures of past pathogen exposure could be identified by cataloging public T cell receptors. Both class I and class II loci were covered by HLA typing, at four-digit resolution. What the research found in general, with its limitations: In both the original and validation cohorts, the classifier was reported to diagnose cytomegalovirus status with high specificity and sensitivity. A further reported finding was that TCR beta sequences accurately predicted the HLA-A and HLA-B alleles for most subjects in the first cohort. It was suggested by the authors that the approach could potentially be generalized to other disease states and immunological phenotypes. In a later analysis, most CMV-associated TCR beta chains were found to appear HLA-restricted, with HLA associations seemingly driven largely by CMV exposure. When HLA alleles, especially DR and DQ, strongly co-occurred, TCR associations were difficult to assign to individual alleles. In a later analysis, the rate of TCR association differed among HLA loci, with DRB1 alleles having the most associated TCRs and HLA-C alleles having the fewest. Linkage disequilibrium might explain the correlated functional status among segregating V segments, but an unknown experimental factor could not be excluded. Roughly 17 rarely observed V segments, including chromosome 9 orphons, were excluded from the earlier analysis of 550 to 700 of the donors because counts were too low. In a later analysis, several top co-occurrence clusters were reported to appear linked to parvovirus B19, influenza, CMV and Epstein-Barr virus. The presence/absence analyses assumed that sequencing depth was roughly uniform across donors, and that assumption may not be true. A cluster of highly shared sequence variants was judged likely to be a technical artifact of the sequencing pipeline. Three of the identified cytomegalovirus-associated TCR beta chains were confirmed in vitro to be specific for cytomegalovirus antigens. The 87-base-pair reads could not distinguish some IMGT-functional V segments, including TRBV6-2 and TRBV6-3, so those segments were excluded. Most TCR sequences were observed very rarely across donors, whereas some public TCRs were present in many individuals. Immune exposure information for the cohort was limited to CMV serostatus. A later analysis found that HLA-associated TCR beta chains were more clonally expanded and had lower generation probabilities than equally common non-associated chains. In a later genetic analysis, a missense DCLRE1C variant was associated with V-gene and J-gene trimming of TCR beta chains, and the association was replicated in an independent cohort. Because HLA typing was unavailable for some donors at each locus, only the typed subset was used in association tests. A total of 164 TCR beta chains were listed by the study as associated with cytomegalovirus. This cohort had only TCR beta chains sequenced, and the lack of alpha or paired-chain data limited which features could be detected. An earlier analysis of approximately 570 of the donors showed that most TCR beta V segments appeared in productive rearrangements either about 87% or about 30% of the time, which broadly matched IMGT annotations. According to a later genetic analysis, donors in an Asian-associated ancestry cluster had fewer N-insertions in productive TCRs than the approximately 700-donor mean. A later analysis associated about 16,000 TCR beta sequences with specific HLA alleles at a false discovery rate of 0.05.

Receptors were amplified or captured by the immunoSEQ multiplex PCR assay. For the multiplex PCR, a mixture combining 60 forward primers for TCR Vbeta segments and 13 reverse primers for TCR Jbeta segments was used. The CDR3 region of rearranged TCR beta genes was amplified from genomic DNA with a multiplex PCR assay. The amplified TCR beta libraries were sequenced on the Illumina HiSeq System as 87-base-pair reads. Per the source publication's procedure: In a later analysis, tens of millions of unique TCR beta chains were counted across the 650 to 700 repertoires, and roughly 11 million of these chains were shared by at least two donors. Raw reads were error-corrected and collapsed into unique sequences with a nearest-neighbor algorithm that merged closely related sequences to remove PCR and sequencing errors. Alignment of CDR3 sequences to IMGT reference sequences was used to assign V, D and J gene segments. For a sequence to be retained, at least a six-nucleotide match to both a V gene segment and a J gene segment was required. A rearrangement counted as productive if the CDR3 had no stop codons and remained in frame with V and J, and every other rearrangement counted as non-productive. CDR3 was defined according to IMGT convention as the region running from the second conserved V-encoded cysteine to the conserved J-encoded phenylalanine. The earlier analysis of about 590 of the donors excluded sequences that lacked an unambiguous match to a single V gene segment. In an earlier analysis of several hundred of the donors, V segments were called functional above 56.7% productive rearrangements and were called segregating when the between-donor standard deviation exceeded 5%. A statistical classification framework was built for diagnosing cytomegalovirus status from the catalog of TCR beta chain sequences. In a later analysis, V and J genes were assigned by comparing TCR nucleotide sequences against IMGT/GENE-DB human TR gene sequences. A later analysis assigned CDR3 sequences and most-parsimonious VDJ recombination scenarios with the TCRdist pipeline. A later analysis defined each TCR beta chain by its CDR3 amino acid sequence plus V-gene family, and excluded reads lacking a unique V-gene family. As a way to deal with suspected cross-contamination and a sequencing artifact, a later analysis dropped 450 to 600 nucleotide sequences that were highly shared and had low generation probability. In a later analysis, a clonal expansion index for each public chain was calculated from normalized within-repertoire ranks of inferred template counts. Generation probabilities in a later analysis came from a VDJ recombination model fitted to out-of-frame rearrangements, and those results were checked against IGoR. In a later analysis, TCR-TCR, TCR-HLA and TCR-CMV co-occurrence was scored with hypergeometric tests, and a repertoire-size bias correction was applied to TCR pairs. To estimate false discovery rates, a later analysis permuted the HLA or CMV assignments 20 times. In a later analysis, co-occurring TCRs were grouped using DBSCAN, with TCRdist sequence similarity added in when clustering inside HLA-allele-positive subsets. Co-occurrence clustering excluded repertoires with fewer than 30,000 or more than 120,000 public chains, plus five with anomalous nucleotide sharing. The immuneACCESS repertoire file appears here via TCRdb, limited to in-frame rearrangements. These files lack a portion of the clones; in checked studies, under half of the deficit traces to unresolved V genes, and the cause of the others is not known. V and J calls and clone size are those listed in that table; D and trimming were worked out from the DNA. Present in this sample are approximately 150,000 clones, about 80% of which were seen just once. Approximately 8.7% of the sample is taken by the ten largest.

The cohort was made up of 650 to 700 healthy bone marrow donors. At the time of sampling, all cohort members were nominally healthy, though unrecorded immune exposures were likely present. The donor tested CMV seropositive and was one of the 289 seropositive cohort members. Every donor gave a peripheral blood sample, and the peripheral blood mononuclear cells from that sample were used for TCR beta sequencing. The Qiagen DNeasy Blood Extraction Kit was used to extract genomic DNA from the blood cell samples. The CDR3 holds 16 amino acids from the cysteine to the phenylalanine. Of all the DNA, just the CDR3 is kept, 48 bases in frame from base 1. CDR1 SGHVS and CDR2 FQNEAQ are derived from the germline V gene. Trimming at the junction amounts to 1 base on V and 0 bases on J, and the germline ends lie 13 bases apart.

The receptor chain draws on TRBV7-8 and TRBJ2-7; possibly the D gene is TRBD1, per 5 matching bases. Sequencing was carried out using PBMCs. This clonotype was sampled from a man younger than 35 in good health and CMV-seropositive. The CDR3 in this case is CASSLDPRQNSYEQYF. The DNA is TGTGCCAGCAGCTTAGATCCTCGACAGAACTCCTACGAGCAGTACTTC.